Below, 15 T cell receptor beta chains from the same sample are listed, as sequenced in a study of blood T cell repertoires in COVID-19. TCRdb's table, derived via immunoSEQ multiplex PCR, lists solely in-frame clones and lacks some. Of about 77,000 clones in the sample, roughly 78% were seen once. The sequencing sample was made of peripheral blood. These TCRs come from a woman in her seventies with acute or convalescent COVID-19.

The chain employs TRBV9 and TRBJ1-1; TRBD1 might be the D (6 bases). The V and J ends lost 4 bases and 5 bases respectively, with 15 bases between them. CDR1 and CDR2 (germline): SGDLS, YYNGEE. The CDR3 is 14 amino acids. The CDR3 spells CASSTEDRRTEAFF. In nucleotides, the CDR3 is TGTGCCAGCAGCACAGAAGACAGGAGGACTGAAGCTTTCTTT.

The chain carries TRBV10-3 and TRBJ1-1; D is unclear. This CDR3 region has 13 residues. V lost 4 bases and J lost 1, with 7 bases in between. The germline CDR1 and CDR2 sequences are ENHRY and SYGVKD. CDR3 bases: TGTGCCATCAGTGGTAACGGGAACACTGAAGCTTTCTTT. Protein product: CAISGNGNTEAFF.

DNA for the CDR3: TGTGCCAGCAGACGCGGCCTGGGTTACCATGAGCAGTTCTTC. This gives the protein CASRRGLGYHEQFF. The chain joins TRBV6-5 to TRBJ2-1, with D uncertain. CDR1 and CDR2 from the germline V gene are MNHEY and SVGAGI. CDR3 size: 14 residues. Trimming left V 6 bases short and J 8 bases short, with 17 bases between.

This chain links TRBV9 with TRBJ1-1; TRBD1 matches at 9 bases. The V segment lost 3 bases and the J segment 5 bases; nucleotides outside the gene matches: 5. The germline gives CDR1 SGDLS, CDR2 YYNGEE. This CDR3 comprises 14 residues. CDR3 sequence: CASSATGQGTEAFF. Written as DNA, the CDR3 is TGTGCCAGCAGCGCTACGGGACAGGGAACTGAAGCTTTCTTT. Complete variable domain (other parts from reference TRBV9 and TRBJ1-1): DSGVTQTPKHLITATGQRVTLRCSPRSGDLSVYWYQQSLDQGLQFLIQYYNGEERAKGNILERFSAQQFPDLHSELNLSSLELGDSALYFCASSATGQGTEAFFGQGTRLTVV.

The V call is TRBV12-3 or TRBV12-4, the J call TRBJ1-2, with D hard to call. There are 13 residues in the CDR3. V dropped 3 bases and J dropped 4 bases, with 9 bases sitting between them. The CDR3 DNA reads TGTGCCAGCAGTTTCGGGGAAAGCTATGGCTACACCTTC. Residues: CASSFGESYGYTF.

The chain uses TRBV6-6 and TRBJ2-7; TRBD2 agrees at 13 bases. CDR1 and CDR2 (germline): MNHNY, SVGAGI (reference sequence). Unmatched junction bases numbered 4, after V lost 6 bases and J lost 5 bases. This CDR3 contains 14 residues. CDR3 region: CASSHGLAGDEQYF. Here the CDR3 DNA reads TGTGCCAGCAGCCACGGACTAGCGGGGGACGAGCAGTACTTC.

The chain links TRBV5-1 to TRBJ1-2; TRBD1 aligns across 8 bases. Germline CDR1 reads SGHRS; CDR2 reads YFSETQ. The trim removed 4 bases at V and 6 bases at J, leaving 11 bases unmatched. The CDR3 length is 15 residues. CDR3 coding DNA: TGCGCCAGCAGCCTCGGACAGGGAGTCAAGAATGGCTACACCTTC. This translates into CASSLGQGVKNGYTF.

J is TRBJ2-7 and V is TRBV7-2; D is perhaps TRBD2 (7 bases). Trimming shortened V by 1 base and J by 2 bases, and 18 bases separated the two germline ends. The CDR3 extends over 17 amino acids. The germline V gene has CDR1 SGHTA and CDR2 FQGNSA. The CDR3 DNA is TGTGCCAGCAGCTTAGAGCGACTTGCGGGGGCGACCTACGAGCAGTACTTC. Protein: CASSLERLAGATYEQYF.

This sequence joins TRBV3-1 (or the pseudogene TRBV3-2) and TRBJ1-1; no firm D call. Germline V lookup: CDR1 LGHDT, CDR2 YNNKEL (reference sequence). This CDR3 contains 14 residues. Deletions cut 2 bases from V and 1 base from J, with 8 bases between. The CDR3 sequence is CASSQFAGNTEAFF. The CDR3, as DNA: TGTGCCAGCAGCCAATTCGCAGGGAACACTGAAGCTTTCTTT.

A single count supports this clone. The V and J genes are TRBV5-1 and TRBJ2-7; 10 bases align to TRBD2. CDR1 SGHRS and CDR2 YFSETQ come from the germline V gene. This CDR3 is 14 amino acids long. After removal of 2 bases from V and 7 bases from J, the junction contained 6 bases not matched to a gene. This CDR3 reads CASSLTAGGREQYF. CDR3 coding DNA: TGCGCCAGCAGCTTAACAGCGGGGGGGCGGGAGCAGTACTTC.

This clone occurred once. The gene calls are TRBV2 and TRBJ1-6; D is unclear. Per germline, CDR1 SNHLY and CDR2 FYNNEI. V lost 5 bases to trimming and J lost 0 bases, with 8 bases between them. The CDR3 spans 15 residues. CDR3 coding DNA: TGTGCCAGCAGTAAGGAGAGCTCCTATAATTCACCCCTCCACTTT. Its translation is CASSKESSYNSPLHF.

This chain joins TRBV4-3 and TRBJ2-1, with 7 bases fitting TRBD2. The junction had 13 bases not matched to a gene; V was cut back by 8 bases and J by 6 bases. Germline values: CDR1 LGHNA, CDR2 YSLEER. The CDR3 runs 15 residues. CDR3 region: CASSPTGTTLNEQFF. CDR3 coding DNA: TGCGCCAGCTCTCCTACGGGGACTACCCTCAATGAGCAGTTCTTC.

The chain is built from TRBV11-2 and TRBJ1-2; no definite D call. V was trimmed by 1 base and J by 1 base, leaving 4 bases between them. The germline gives CDR1 SGHAT, CDR2 FQNNGV. The CDR3 consists of 13 residues. CDR3 in amino acids: CASSLGHNYGYTF. CDR3 nucleotides: TGTGCCAGCAGCTTAGGACATAACTATGGCTACACCTTC.

The gene calls are TRBV20-1 and TRBJ2-1, with 8 nucleotides matching TRBD2. Germline V gene sequence: CDR1 DFQATT, CDR2 SNEGSKA (reference sequence). V shed 3 bases and J 9 bases; nucleotides not matched to a gene: 4. The CDR3 spans 12 residues. CDR3 sequence: CSASWAGGEQFF. CDR3 DNA: TGCAGTGCTAGTTGGGCGGGAGGTGAGCAGTTCTTC.

V usage is TRBV10-2 and J usage is TRBJ1-2; a weak D match, TRBD1 (6 bases). Germline lookup yields CDR1 WSHSY and CDR2 SAAADI. This CDR3 is 16 amino acids long. Trimming pared 2 bases from V and 2 bases from J, leaving 15 bases between. The CDR3 region is CASSEPPGHLNYGYTF. Here the CDR3 DNA reads TGCGCCAGCAGTGAGCCCCCGGGACACTTAAACTATGGCTACACCTTC.